This TCR beta chain comes out of a study of cytomegalovirus exposure and HLA in healthy donors. Study-wide results and caveats: Segments of the TCR beta V type were, in most cases, productive about 87% or about 30% of the time in an earlier analysis.

Participants comprised healthy donors of bone marrow. This PCR relied on a set of 60 Vbeta primers and 13 Jbeta primers. The method was immunoSEQ multiplex PCR; TCRdb's version includes in-frame clones alone and lacks a portion of them. The data hold about 130,000 clones, with 78% observed a single time. Worth noting for this clone: Its specificity is not known.

Germline V gene sequence: CDR1 MNHNY, CDR2 SVGAGI (reference sequence). The V end was cut by 6 bases, the J end by 6 bases, with 9 bases between. CDR3 length: 11 amino acids. The chain combines TRBV6-6 with TRBJ2-7; no clear D gene. Source material: PBMCs. The clonotype originates from a man aged 35 to 55 in good health and CMV-seronegative. The CDR3 region is CASSSPVEQYF. CDR3 bases: TGTGCCAGCAGCTCCCCGGTCGAGCAGTACTTC.